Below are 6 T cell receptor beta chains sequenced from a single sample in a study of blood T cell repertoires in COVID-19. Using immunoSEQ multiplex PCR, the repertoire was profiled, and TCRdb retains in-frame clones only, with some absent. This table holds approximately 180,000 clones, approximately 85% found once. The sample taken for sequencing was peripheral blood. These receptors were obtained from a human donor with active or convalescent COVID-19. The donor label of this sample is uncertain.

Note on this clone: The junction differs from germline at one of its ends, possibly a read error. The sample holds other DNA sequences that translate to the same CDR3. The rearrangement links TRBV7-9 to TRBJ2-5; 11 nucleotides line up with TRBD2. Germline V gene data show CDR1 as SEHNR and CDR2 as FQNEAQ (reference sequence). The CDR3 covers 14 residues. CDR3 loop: CASSLAGGQETQYF. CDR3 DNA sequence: TGTGCCAGCAGCCTAGCGGGGGGCCAAGAGACCCAGTACTTC. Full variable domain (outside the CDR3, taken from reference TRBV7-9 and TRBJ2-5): DTGVSQNPRHKITKRGQNVTFRCDPISEHNRLYWYRQTLGQGPEFLTYFQNEAQLEKSRLLSDRFSAERPKGSFSTLEIQRTEQGDSAMYLCASSLAGGQETQYFGPGTRLLVL.

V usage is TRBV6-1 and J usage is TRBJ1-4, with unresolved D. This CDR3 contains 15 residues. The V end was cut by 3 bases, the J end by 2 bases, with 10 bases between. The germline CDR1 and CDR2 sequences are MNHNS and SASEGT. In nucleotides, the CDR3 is TGTGCCAGCAGTGATTCGAGTGCGACTAATGAAAAACTGTTTTTT. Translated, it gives CASSDSSATNEKLFF.

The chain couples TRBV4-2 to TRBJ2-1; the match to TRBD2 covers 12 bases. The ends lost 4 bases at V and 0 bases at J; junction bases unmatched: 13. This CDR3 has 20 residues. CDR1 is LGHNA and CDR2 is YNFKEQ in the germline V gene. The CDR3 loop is CASSLTQLAGGPSSYNEQFF. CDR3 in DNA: TGTGCCAGCAGCCTGACTCAACTAGCGGGGGGTCCTAGCTCCTACAATGAGCAGTTCTTC.

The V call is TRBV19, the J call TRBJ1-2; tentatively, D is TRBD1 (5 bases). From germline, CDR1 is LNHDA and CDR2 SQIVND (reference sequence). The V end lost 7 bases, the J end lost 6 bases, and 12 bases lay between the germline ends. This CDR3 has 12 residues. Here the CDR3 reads CASNAGYHGYTF. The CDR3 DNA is TGTGCCAGTAATGCAGGGTACCATGGCTACACCTTC.

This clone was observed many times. This CDR3 reads CASSQDPASSNTEAFF. CDR3 bases: TGCGCCAGCAGCCAAGATCCCGCCAGTTCGAACACTGAAGCTTTCTTT. V usage is TRBV4-1 and J usage is TRBJ1-1; D is uncertain. V lost 0 bases and J 1 base, leaving 12 bases between the germline ends. CDR1 and CDR2 (germline): MGHRA, YSYEKL. There are 16 residues in the CDR3.

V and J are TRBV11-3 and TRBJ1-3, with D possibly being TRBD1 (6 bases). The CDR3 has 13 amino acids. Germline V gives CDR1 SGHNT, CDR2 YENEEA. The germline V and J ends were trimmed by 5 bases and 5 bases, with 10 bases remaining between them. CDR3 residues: CASSAQGRNTIYF. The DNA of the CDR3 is TGTGCCAGCAGCGCACAGGGTCGAAACACCATATATTTT.